This paragraph covers one T cell receptor beta chain sequence. Its antigen is unidentified. These data belong to a study of CD4 T cells in relation to SARS-CoV-2 and coronaviruses. Overall study context: The negative reference was HIV-1 Nef peptide pool or peptide-free culture.

The length of the CDR3 is 14 residues. V lost 4 bases and J 6 bases, leaving 13 bases between the germline ends. CDR1 and CDR2 from the germline V gene are MDHEN and SYDVKM. Before the COVID-19 pandemic, during about 2011-2019, CD4+ T cells were taken from unexposed donors. CD4+ T cells were isolated from the cells after around 10 days of culture. Unexposed-donor CD4+ T cells were probed with SARS-CoV-2 S/N and four cold-coronavirus spikes, cells permitting. Produced via immunoSEQ multiplex PCR; TCRdb's table is partial and in-frame only. The sample has under 25,000 clones; around 72% are singletons. Study-wide results and caveats: Compared with monoreactive clones, crossreactive clones showed significantly weaker SARS-CoV-2 expansion.

The J gene is TRBJ2-1, the V gene TRBV28, with D possibly being TRBD1 (6 bases). The origin of this receptor is a human donor in good health. The sequenced sample consisted of CD4+ T cells from PBMCs, cultured in vitro. This chain's CDR3 is CASSSRQGRNEQFF. CDR3 coding DNA: TGTGCCAGCAGTTCCCGGCAGGGGCGCAATGAGCAGTTCTTC. The complete variable domain, with remaining parts taken from reference TRBV28 and TRBJ2-1, reads DVKVTQSSRYLVKRTGEKVFLECVQDMDHENMFWYRQDPGLGLRLIYFSYDVKMKEKGDIPEGYSVSREKKERFSLILESASTNQTSMYLCASSSRQGRNEQFFGPGTRLTVL.